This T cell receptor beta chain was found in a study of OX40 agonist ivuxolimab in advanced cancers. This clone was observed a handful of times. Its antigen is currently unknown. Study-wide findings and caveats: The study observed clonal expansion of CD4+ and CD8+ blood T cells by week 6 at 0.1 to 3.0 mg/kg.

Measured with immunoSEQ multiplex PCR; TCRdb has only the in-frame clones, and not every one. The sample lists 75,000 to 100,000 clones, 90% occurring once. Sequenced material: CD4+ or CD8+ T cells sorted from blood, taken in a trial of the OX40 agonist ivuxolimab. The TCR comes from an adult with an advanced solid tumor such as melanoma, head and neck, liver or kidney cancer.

The CDR3 spells CASSVEPYEQYF. The CDR3 DNA reads TGTGCCAGCAGCGTAGAACCCTACGAGCAGTACTTC. V is TRBV9 and J is TRBJ2-7; D is undetermined. Trimming stripped 0 bases from V and 2 bases from J, with 3 bases between. Per the germline V gene, CDR1 is SGDLS and CDR2 is YYNGEE. The CDR3 has 12 residues.